A single T cell receptor (beta chain) is shown here with its context. Its antigen is currently unknown. This sample is part of a study of Ad26.COV2.S vaccination and SARS-CoV-2 variants. Study observations and caveats: TCR breadth and depth estimates may have understated total T cell responses. Breadth, reportedly substantial, characterized the spike-specific CD8+ and CD4+ T cell responses after vaccination.

Treatment: over 15 received Ad26.COV2.S at low or high dose, single or two shots; five or six received placebo; per-sample allocation not given. Samples came from day 63 after the first vaccine or placebo injection. Method: immunoSEQ multiplex PCR; TCRdb's copy keeps in-frame clones and lacks some. Of about 350,000 clones in the sample, about nine tenths are singletons; the top ten hold approximately 5.9%. The clonotype originates from a person aged 18-65 years who received the Ad26.COV2.S COVID-19 vaccine or a placebo. The material was peripheral blood, obtained in a trial of Ad26.COV2.S vaccine versus placebo.

The CDR3 DNA is TGCGCCAGCAGCCAAGATTGGGGGGATGGGGGGCTCTTGTATGGCTACACCTTC. This translates into CASSQDWGDGGLLYGYTF. The chain carries TRBV4-1 and TRBJ1-2; D is perhaps TRBD1 (6 bases). With 0 bases removed from V and 5 bases from J, the gap between germline ends came to 22 bases. The CDR3 contains 18 residues. The germline gives CDR1 MGHRA, CDR2 YSYEKL.